This section outlines one T cell receptor (beta chain) sequence together with its context. This entry is derived from a study of T cell responses to AZD1222 COVID-19 vaccine. The CDR3 has 15 residues. The germline V gene has CDR1 MNHEY and CDR2 SVGEGT. V was trimmed by 5 bases and J by 7 bases, leaving 21 bases between them. Measured with immunoSEQ multiplex PCR; TCRdb has only the in-frame clones, and not every one. This table has some 170,000 clones, roughly nine tenths appearing once. The chain links TRBV6-2 or TRBV6-3 to TRBJ2-7; tentatively, D is TRBD1 or TRBD2 (6 bases each). The material was peripheral blood, obtained on day 0 of AZD1222 vaccination. This TCR was sampled from an adult in good health. The CDR3 sequence is CASSHPRGPGREQYF. DNA for the CDR3: TGTGCCAGCAGTCACCCTCGGGGGCCTGGGAGGGAGCAGTACTTC.